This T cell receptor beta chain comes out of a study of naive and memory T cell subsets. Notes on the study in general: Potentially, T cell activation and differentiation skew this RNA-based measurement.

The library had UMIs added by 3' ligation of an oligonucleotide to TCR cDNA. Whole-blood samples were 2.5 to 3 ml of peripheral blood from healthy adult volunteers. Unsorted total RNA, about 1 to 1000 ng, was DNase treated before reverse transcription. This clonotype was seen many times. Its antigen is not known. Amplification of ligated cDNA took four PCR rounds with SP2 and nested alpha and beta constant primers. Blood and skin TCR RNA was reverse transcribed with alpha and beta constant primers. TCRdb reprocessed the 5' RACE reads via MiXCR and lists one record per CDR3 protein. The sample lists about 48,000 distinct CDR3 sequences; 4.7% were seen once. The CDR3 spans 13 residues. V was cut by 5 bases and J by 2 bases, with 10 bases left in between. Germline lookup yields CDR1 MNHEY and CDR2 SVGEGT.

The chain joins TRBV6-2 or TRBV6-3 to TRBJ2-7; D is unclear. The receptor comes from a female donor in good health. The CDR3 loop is CASSPQQTYEQYF. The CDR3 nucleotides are TGTGCCAGCAGTCCCCAACAAACCTACGAGCAGTACTTC.